The subject of this entry is one T cell receptor beta chain. Its antigen remains undetermined. The sample holds no much larger clone one base away, and base qualities are not on file. CDR1 and CDR2, looked up from the germline V gene (reference sequence), are MNHEY and SMNVEV. V and J are truncated by 6 bases and 4 bases respectively, leaving an intervening sequence of 18 bases. Its CDR3 holds 16 amino acids, cysteine through phenylalanine. Only the CDR3 region is kept as DNA, spanning 48 bases read in frame from base 1. This sample was taken from a study of shared clonotypes between healthy human individuals (dated by TCRdb to the early 2020s). With respect to the entire study: Two women and three men aged 18 to 49 years were included in the cohort. Libraries were prepared and TCR repertoires were sequenced by different laboratories using diverse techniques, in order to increase sequencing depth and limit assay-specific biases. Per donor, three plates each were used for CD4 naive and CD4 memory, two for CD8 naive, and one for CD8 memory. Blood TCR repertoires of roughly 5 healthy adults were deeply sequenced to estimate repertoire size and the extent of clonotype sharing between individuals. Leukapheresis yielded between about 0.85 and 10 billion PBMCs per donor.

Using the deep immunoSEQ assay, TCR CDR3 regions were amplified from genomic DNA by multiplex PCR. Genomic DNA extracted from each cell subset was distributed evenly over all wells of several immunoSEQ 96-well plates, and each plate served as one replicate. For sorted subsets, roughly 200 ng of genomic DNA, equivalent to some 30,000 T cell genomes, went into each replicate PCR. Purified libraries were quantified with a Qubit 3.0 fluorometer, sized on a Bioanalyzer 2100, and re-quantified with the KAPA Library Quantification kit. Every immunoSEQ 96-well plate was sequenced on a separate single-read 150-cycle Illumina NextSeq 550 flow cell. The published analysis was carried out like this. Because the immunoSEQ output held only junctional sequences and lacked quality scores, the filtering could not match the filtering applied to full-length reads. Sequences were annotated with PyIR, a Python wrapper for IgBLAST v1.9, and V/J genes and CDR3 were assigned using IMGT germline references. Reads with weak V/J assignments (E-value above 1e-6), missing CDR3, stop codons, out-of-frame junctions, or ambiguous translated residues were removed. A V3J clonotype was defined by an identical inferred V gene, J gene, and CDR3 amino acid sequence. To compute the percentage overlap between repertoires, the number of shared unique clonotypes was divided by the size of the smaller repertoire. Repertoire richness was assessed with RTK rarefaction, the Chao1 estimator, and Recon v2.1 estimates of unobserved clonotypes. OLGA was used to compute generation probabilities for all TCRbeta clonotypes that the gDNA method yielded from a handful of donors. TCRdb holds this immuneACCESS table with in-frame rearrangements only. Some clones are missing; in checked studies, unresolved V genes explain under half, and the rest has no known cause. The V and J calls and clone size come from that table; D and trimming were worked out from the DNA. A total of some 900,000 clones appear in this sample, 60% to 85% of them only once. The leading ten clones occupy about 1.5% of the sample.

Healthy HIV-negative adults with no recently reported acute infections or vaccinations were included as donors. Every donor was a Caucasian adult residing in Nashville, Tennessee, USA. CD4+ T cells were enriched by magnetic negative selection; naive cells were then positively selected on CD45RA, and the negative fraction formed the memory subset. Blood was collected by leukapheresis, and PBMCs were isolated by Ficoll-Histopaque density gradient centrifugation and then cryopreserved in liquid nitrogen vapor phase. Analytical flow cytometry was used to check the purity and quantity of each magnetically sorted T cell population. Genomic DNA was isolated from every sorted fraction and measured by UV absorbance on a Nanodrop 2000c. What the authors observed across the whole study: Pairwise subsampling led to the expectation that sequencing depth would affect the degree of clonotype sharing among donors. The genetic and exposure-history diversity represented was limited by the small number of donors. Even with the large sequencing depth, rarefaction of the sorted-subset datasets indicated that sequencing was incomplete. Compared with non-shared clonotypes, the clonotypes found in all four sorted-subset donors had higher generation probabilities. Larger estimated clonotype richness was generally found for naive subsets than for memory subsets. Sampling was restricted to blood, and TCR repertoires in tissues likely differ from the TCR repertoires found in blood. When several donors were compared, the shared fraction of clonotypes was approximately 5% for naive CD4, around 4% for naive CD8, roughly 2.3% for memory CD4, and 0.3% to 0.5% for memory CD8.

This sequence uses TRBV27 and TRBJ1-4; the D gene lacks a confident call. The source of this sequence is a man between 18 and 29 years old in good health. Sequenced input: memory CD4+ T cells sorted from blood. In the paper's terms, the cell subset or site label means: CD45RA-negative fraction. The CDR3 is CASSWSARAGNEKLFF. The nucleotide sequence is TGTGCCAGCAGCTGGAGCGCCCGAGCCGGTAATGAAAAACTGTTTTTT.